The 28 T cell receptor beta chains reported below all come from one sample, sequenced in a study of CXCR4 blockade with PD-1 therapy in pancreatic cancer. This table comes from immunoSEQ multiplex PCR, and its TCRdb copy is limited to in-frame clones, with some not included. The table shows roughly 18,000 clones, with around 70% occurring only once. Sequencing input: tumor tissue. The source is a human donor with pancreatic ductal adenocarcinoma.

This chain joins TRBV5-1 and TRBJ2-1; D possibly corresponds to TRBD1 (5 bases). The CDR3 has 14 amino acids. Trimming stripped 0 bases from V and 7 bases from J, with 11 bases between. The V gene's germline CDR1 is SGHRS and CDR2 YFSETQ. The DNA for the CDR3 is TGCGCCAGCAGCTTGGAGGGGCGGCAGAATGAGCAGTTCTTC. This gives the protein CASSLEGRQNEQFF.

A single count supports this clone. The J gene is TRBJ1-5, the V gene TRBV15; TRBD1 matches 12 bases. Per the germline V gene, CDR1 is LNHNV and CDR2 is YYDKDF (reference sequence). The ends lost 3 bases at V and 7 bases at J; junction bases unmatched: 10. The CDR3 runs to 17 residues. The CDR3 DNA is TGTGCCACCAGCAGCTCGGGACAGGGGGCGGTGAGGCAGCCCCAGCATTTT. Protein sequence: CATSSSGQGAVRQPQHF.

The CDR3 DNA is TGTGCCAGCAGTGACCCCCAAGAGACCCAGTACTTC. Its translation: CASSDPQETQYF. V gene TRBV25-1 combines with J gene TRBJ2-5; D gene uncertain. V was pared by 3 bases and J by 1 base, with 3 bases between. Germline V gene sequence: CDR1 MGHDK, CDR2 SYGVNS. The CDR3 has 12 residues.

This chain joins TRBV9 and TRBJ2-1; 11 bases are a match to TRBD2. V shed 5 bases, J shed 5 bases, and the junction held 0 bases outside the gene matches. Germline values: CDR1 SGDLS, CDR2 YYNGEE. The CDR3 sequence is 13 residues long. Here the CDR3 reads CASRLAGDNEQFF. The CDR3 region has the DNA TGTGCCAGCAGACTAGCGGGGGACAATGAGCAGTTCTTC.

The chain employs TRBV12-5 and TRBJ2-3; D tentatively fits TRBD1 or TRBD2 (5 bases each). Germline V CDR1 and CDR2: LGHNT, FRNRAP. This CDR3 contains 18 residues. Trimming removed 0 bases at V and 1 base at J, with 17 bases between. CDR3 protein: CASGLVQGYPGGTDTQYF. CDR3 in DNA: TGTGCTAGTGGTTTGGTTCAGGGTTACCCCGGGGGCACAGATACGCAGTATTTT. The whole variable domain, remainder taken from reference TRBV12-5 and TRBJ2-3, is DARVTQTPRHKVTEMGQEVTMRCQPILGHNTVFWYRQTMMQGLELLAYFRNRAPLDDSGMPKDRFSAEMPDATLATLKIQPSEPRDSAVYFCASGLVQGYPGGTDTQYFGPGTRLTVL.

CDR3 in DNA: TGTGCCAGTACCTTCAGGGGCTCGGGTGAAGCTTTCTTT. Encoded protein: CASTFRGSGEAFF. The chain links TRBV19 to TRBJ1-1; perhaps TRBD1 as D (6 bases). The germline V gene encodes CDR1 LNHDA and CDR2 SQIVND (reference sequence). CDR3 length: 13 amino acids. Trimming removed 7 bases at V and 7 bases at J, with 16 bases between.

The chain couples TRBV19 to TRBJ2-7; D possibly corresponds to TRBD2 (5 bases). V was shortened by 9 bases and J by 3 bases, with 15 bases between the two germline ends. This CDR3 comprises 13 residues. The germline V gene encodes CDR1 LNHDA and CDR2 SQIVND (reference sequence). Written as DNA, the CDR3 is TGTGCCAGCTCGGGGTCCGCTGTCTACGAGCAGTACTTC. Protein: CASSGSAVYEQYF.

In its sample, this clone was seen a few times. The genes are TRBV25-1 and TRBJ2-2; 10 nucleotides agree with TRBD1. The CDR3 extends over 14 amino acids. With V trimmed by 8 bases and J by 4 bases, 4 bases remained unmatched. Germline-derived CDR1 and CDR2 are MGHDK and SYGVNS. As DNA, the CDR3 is TGTGCCAGCGGGACAGGGGTGTCCACCGGGGAGCTGTTTTTT. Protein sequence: CASGTGVSTGELFF. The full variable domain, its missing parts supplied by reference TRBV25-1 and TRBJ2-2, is EADIYQTPRYLVIGTGKKITLECSQTMGHDKMYWYQQDPGMELHLIHYSYGVNSTEKGDLSSESTVSRIRTEHFPLTLESARPSHTSQYLCASGTGVSTGELFFGEGSRLTVL.

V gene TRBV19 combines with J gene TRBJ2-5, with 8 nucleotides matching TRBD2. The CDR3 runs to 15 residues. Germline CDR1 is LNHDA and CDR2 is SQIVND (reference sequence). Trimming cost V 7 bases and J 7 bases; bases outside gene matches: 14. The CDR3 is CASTEREYSGVTQYF. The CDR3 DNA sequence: TGTGCCAGTACTGAGCGGGAGTATTCCGGAGTGACCCAGTACTTC.

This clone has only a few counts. The CDR3 reads CASNLAGGQDGELFF. The CDR3 DNA follows: TGTGCCAGCAATCTAGCGGGAGGGCAGGACGGGGAGCTGTTTTTT. The chain links TRBV27 to TRBJ2-2; 12 positions agree with TRBD2. Looked up from germline, CDR1 is MNHEY and CDR2 is SMNVEV (reference sequence). V shed 7 bases and J 7 bases; nucleotides not matched to a gene: 7. The length of the CDR3 is 15 residues.

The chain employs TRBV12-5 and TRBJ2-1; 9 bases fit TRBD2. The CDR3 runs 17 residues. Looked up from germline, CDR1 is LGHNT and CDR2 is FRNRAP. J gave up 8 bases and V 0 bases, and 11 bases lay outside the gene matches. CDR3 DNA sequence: TGTGCTAGTGGTTTGGTAAGGTCGGCGGGAGGGCCCCATGAGCAGTTCTTC. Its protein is CASGLVRSAGGPHEQFF.

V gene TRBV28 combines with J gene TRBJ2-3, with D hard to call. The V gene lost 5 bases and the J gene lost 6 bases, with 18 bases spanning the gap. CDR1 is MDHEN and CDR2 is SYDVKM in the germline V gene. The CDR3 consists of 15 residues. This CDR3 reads CASSPSLGRRDTQYF. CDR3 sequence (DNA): TGTGCCAGCAGTCCCTCCCTAGGCCGAAGGGATACGCAGTATTTT.

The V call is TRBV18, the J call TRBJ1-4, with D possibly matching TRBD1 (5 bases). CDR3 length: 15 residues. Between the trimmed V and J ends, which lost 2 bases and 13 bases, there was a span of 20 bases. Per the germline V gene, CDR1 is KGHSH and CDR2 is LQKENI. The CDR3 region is CASSPDMGPYERLFF. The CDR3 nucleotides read TGTGCCAGCTCACCAGATATGGGACCATATGAGCGACTGTTTTTT.

The CDR3 DNA follows: TGTGCCAGCAGTGAATGGCTAGCGGGAGGAGAGACCCAGTACTTC. Translated: CASSEWLAGGETQYF. The chain employs TRBV25-1 and TRBJ2-5; 11 nucleotides match TRBD2. With V trimmed by 1 base and J by 4 bases, 2 bases remained unmatched. This CDR3 is built from 15 residues. The V gene's germline CDR1 is MGHDK and CDR2 SYGVNS.

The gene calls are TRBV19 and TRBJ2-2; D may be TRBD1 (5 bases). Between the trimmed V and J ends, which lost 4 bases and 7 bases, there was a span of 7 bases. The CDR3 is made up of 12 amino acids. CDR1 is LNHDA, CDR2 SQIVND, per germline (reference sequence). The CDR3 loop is CASSTGIGELFF. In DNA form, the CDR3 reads TGTGCCAGTAGTACAGGGATCGGGGAGCTGTTTTTT.

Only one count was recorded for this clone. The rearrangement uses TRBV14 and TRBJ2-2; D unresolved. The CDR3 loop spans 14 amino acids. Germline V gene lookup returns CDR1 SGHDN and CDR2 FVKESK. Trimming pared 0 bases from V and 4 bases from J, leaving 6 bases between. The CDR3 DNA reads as TGTGCCAGCAGCCAAGATCTGAGCACCGGGGAGCTGTTTTTT. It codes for CASSQDLSTGELFF. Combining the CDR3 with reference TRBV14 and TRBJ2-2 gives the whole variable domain EAGVTQFPSHSVIEKGQTVTLRCDPISGHDNLYWYRRVMGKEIKFLLHFVKESKQDESGMPNNRFLAERTGGTYSTLKVQPAELEDSGVYFCASSQDLSTGELFFGEGSRLTVL.

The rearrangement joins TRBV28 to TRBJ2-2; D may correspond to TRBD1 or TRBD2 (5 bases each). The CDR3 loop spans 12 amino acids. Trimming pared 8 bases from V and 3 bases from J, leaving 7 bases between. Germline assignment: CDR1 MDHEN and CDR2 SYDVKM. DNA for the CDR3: TGTGCCAGCCAGGGAGACACCGGGGAGCTGTTTTTT. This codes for CASQGDTGELFF. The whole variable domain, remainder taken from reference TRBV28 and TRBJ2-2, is DVKVTQSSRYLVKRTGEKVFLECVQDMDHENMFWYRQDPGLGLRLIYFSYDVKMKEKGDIPEGYSVSREKKERFSLILESASTNQTSMYLCASQGDTGELFFGEGSRLTVL.

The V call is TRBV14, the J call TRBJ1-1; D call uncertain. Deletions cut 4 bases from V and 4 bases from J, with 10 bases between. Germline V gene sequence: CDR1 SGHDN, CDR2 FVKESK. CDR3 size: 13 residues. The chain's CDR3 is CASSLSASTEAFF. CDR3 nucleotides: TGTGCCAGCAGCCTCTCGGCCAGCACTGAAGCTTTCTTT.

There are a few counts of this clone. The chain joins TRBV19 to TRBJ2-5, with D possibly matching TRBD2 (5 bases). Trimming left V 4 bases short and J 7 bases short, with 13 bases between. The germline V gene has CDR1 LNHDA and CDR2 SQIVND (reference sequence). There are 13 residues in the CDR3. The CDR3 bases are TGTGCCAGTAGTACCTCAGGACTCGGGACCCAGTACTTC. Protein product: CASSTSGLGTQYF.

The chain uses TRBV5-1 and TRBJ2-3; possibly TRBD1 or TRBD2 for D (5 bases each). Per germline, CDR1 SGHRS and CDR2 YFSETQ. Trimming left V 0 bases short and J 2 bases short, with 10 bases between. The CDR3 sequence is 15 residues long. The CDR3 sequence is CASSLGDQITDTQYF. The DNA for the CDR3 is TGCGCCAGCAGCTTGGGGGACCAGATCACAGATACGCAGTATTTT.

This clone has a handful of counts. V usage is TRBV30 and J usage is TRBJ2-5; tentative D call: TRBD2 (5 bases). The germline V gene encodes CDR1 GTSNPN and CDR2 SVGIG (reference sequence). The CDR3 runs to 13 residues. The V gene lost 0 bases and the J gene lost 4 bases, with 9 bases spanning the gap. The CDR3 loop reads CAWSVRRAETQYF. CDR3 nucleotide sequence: TGTGCCTGGAGTGTACGGCGGGCAGAGACCCAGTACTTC.

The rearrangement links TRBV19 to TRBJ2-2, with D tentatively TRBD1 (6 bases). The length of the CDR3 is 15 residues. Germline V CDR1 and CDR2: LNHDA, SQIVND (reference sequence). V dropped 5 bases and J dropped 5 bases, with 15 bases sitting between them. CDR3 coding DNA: TGTGCCAGTAGTGGCAGGGGAGTGGGAACCGGGGAGCTGTTTTTT. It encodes CASSGRGVGTGELFF.

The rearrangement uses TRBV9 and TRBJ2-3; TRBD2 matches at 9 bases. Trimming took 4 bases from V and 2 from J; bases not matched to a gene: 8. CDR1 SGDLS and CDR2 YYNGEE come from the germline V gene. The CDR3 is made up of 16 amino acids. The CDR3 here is CASSYQAGGSTDTQYF. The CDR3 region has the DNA TGTGCCAGCAGCTACCAAGCGGGAGGCTCCACAGATACGCAGTATTTT.

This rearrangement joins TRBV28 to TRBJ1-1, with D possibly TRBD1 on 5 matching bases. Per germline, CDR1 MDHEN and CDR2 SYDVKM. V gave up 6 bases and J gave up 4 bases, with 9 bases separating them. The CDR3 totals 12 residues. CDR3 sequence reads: CASRGGITEAFF. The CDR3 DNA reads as TGTGCCAGCAGGGGGGGGATCACTGAAGCTTTCTTT.

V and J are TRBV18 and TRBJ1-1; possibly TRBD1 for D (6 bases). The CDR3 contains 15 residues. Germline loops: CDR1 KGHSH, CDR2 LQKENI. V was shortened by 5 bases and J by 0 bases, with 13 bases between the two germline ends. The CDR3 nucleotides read TGTGCCAGCTCATCGGGACAACCCATGAACACTGAAGCTTTCTTT. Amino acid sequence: CASSSGQPMNTEAFF.

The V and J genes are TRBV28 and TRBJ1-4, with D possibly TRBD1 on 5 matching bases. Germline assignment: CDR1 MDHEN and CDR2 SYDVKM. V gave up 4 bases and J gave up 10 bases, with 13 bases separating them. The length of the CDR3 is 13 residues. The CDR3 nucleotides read TGTGCCAGCAGTTCGGCTGACAGCGGAAAACTGTTTTTT. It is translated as CASSSADSGKLFF.

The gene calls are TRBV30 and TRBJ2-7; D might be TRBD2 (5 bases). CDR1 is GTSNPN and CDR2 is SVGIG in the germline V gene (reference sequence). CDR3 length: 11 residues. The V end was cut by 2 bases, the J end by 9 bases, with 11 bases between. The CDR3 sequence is CAWSLGEGQYF. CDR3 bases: TGTGCCTGGAGTCTCGGTGAGGGGCAGTACTTC.

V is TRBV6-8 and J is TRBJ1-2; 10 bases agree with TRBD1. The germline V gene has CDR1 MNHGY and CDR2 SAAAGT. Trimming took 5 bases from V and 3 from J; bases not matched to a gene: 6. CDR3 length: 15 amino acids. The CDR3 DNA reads TGTGCCAGCAGTGGTGACAGGGGGCTTTACTATGGCTACACCTTC. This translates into CASSGDRGLYYGYTF.